A selection of T cell receptor beta chains follows, all from one sample in a study of blood T cells in healthy people across ages. TCRdb recomputed calls from the 5' RACE reads with MiXCR, one row per CDR3 protein. The table lists about 380,000 distinct CDR3 sequences, about 52% of them singletons. The sample comprised blood. Receptor source: a man in his sixties in good health. Each CDR3 is given with its conserved first and last residue. Each record gives: V gene, D gene, clone size, J gene, CDR3 protein, CDR3 DNA. The D gene is left open where the match is weak. The size field is filled for only some rows; it gives once, few, many or a size class.

V gene: TRBV10-3
D gene: NA
clone size: NA
J gene: TRBJ2-7
CDR3 protein: CAISGRGGQSHPVAYEQYF
CDR3 DNA: TGTGCCATCAGTGGGAGGGGGGGACAGTCCCATCCCGTGGCCTACGAGCAGTACTTC

V gene: TRBV20-1
D gene: NA
clone size: NA
J gene: TRBJ2-5
CDR3 protein: CSACPMGGETQYF
CDR3 DNA: TGCAGTGCTTGCCCCATGGGCGGGGAGACCCAGTACTTC

V gene: TRBV20-1
D gene: NA
clone size: NA
J gene: TRBJ2-7
CDR3 protein: CSARNAGRVNYEQYF
CDR3 DNA: TGCAGTGCTAGAAATGCGGGCAGGGTAAACTACGAGCAGTACTTC

V gene: TRBV9
D gene: TRBD1
clone size: few
J gene: TRBJ2-7
CDR3 protein: CASSVALGTVYEQYF
CDR3 DNA: TGTGCCAGCAGCGTAGCTCTGGGGACAGTCTACGAGCAGTACTTC

V gene: TRBV14
D gene: NA
clone size: NA
J gene: TRBJ1-2
CDR3 protein: CASSPSGHGYTF
CDR3 DNA: TGTGCCAGCAGCCCTAGTGGACATGGCTACACCTTC

V gene: TRBV5-4
D gene: NA
clone size: NA
J gene: TRBJ2-1
CDR3 protein: CASSLWGLGNEQFF
CDR3 DNA: TGTGCCAGCAGCTTGTGGGGGTTGGGGAATGAGCAGTTCTTC

V gene: TRBV6-5
D gene: NA
clone size: few
J gene: TRBJ2-2
CDR3 protein: CASREGGELFF
CDR3 DNA: TGTGCCAGCAGGGAAGGTGGGGAGCTGTTTTTT

V gene: TRBV24-1
D gene: NA
clone size: once
J gene: TRBJ2-3
CDR3 protein: CATSETLGDTQYF
CDR3 DNA: TGTGCCACCAGTGAGACTCTCGGAGATACGCAGTATTTT

V gene: TRBV14
D gene: NA
clone size: few
J gene: TRBJ2-3
CDR3 protein: CASSQRAGIKTDTQYF
CDR3 DNA: TGTGCCAGCAGCCAAAGAGCCGGGATAAAAACAGATACGCAGTATTTT

V gene: TRBV14
D gene: TRBD2
clone size: NA
J gene: TRBJ2-1
CDR3 protein: CASSPLAGNEQFF
CDR3 DNA: TGTGCCAGCAGCCCGCTAGCGGGCAATGAGCAGTTCTTC